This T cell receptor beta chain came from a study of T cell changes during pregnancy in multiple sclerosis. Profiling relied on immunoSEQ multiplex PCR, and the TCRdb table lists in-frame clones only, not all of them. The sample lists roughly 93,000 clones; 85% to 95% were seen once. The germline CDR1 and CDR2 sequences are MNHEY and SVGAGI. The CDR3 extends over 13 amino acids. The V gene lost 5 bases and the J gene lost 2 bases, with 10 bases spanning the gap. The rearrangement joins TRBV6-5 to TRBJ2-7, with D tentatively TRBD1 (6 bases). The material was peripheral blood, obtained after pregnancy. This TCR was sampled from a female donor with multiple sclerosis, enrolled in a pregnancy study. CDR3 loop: CASSGQLAYEQYF. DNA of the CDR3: TGTGCCAGCAGTGGACAGCTAGCCTACGAGCAGTACTTC.